The present T cell receptor beta chain was sequenced within a study of blood T cell repertoires in COVID-19. Study-level information: The samples span acute and convalescent COVID-19 from the United States, Italy and Spain. PBMCs, B-cell-depleted T cells, or T cells were the source of the cDNA or gDNA that made up the material.

Study processing details: Using reference gene primer amplification, nucleated cell counts were estimated. Repertoires were generated with immunoSEQ multiplex PCR, while TCRdb's copy carries only in-frame clones and drops some. V, J and clone size derive from that table, while D and trimming were established from the DNA sequence. This sample carries 140,000 to 150,000 clones, 65% to 80% of them seen once, and the ten largest clones take roughly 4.3%. The ends were cut back, 4 bases at V and 0 bases at J, with 12 bases in the middle. The CDR3 sequence is 15 residues long. Germline loops: CDR1 LGHDT, CDR2 YNNKEL (reference sequence).

The chain joins TRBV3-1 (or the pseudogene TRBV3-2) to TRBJ1-1; D uncertain. This receptor was identified in a man in his fifties or sixties with acute or convalescent COVID-19. Material for sequencing was peripheral blood. In DNA, the CDR3 is TGTGCCAGCAGCCCGTTAGTGGGCGTGAACACTGAAGCTTTCTTT. Translating it yields CASSPLVGVNTEAFF.